A selection of T cell receptor beta chains follows, all from one sample in a study of blood T cells in healthy people across ages. One entry per CDR3 protein results from TCRdb running MiXCR on the 5' RACE reads. The profile shows about 780,000 distinct CDR3 sequences, 55% to 65% of them singletons. The sample comprised blood. The source is a man aged 30-40 years in good health. CDR3s include the opening cysteine and the closing phenylalanine or tryptophan. The D gene is left open where the match is weak. Only some rows state a clone size, as once, few, many or a class for expanded clones.

j_call v_call clone_size d_call cdr3_nt cdr3_aa
TRBJ2-7 TRBV2 NA NA TGTGCCAGCACTGAGGGATTGACAGCCTCCTACGAGCAGTACTTC CASTEGLTASYEQYF
TRBJ1-5 TRBV4-3 NA NA TGCGCCAGCAGCCAAGATTGGGAGGGAGTGGGCTATCCCCAGCATTTT CASSQDWEGVGYPQHF
TRBJ1-1 TRBV6-1 NA NA TGTGCCAGCCGATTGGGCTTTACTGAAGCTTTCTTT CASRLGFTEAFF
TRBJ2-4 TRBV7-7 NA TRBD2 TGTGCTAGCAGCTTCCGGACTAGCGGGGGGGCCAGGTGTAGAAAAGACATTCAGTACTTC CASSFRTSGGARCRKDIQYF
TRBJ2-1 TRBV2 NA NA TGTGCCAGCAGTGAAGCCAAGGGACGGGGGACGGGCAATGAGCAGTTCTTC CASSEAKGRGTGNEQFF
TRBJ1-6 TRBV6-2/TRBV6-3 few TRBD1 TGTGCCAGCATCAGACAGGGGACGGCTTCACCCCTCCACTTT CASIRQGTASPLHF
TRBJ2-5 TRBV4-3 few NA TGCGCCAGCAGCCAAGAAATCGGGCAGGGAGAGACCCAGTACTTC CASSQEIGQGETQYF
TRBJ2-2 TRBV20-1 NA NA TGCAGTGCTAGTCAGGCGGGCAGCACCGGGGAGCTGTTTTTT CSASQAGSTGELFF
TRBJ2-2 TRBV7-3 NA NA TGTGCCAGCAGCTTACAAGCAGGGAACACCGGGGAGCTGTTTTTT CASSLQAGNTGELFF
TRBJ2-1 TRBV7-8 NA NA TGTGCCAGCAGCTTAGAACCTGGGGGCGGGTACAATGAGCAGTTCTTC CASSLEPGGGYNEQFF
TRBJ2-7 TRBV28 NA TRBD1 TGTGCCATCAGTGGGGGGACAGGGGCGGACGAGCAGTACTTC CAISGGTGADEQYF
TRBJ2-7 TRBV5-1 NA TRBD1 TGCGCCAGCAGCCCCGGCGGACAGGAAAAATCCTACGAGCAGTACTTC CASSPGGQEKSYEQYF
TRBJ2-7 TRBV18 NA NA TGTGCCAGCTCACCACAGGGACCGACGATCTACGAGCAGTACTTC CASSPQGPTIYEQYF
TRBJ1-4 TRBV7-2 many NA TGTGCCAGCAGCTTGTCAGGAAATGAAAAACTGTTTTTT CASSLSGNEKLFF
TRBJ1-2 TRBV20-1 once NA TGCAGTGCTAGAGCCTTCCCGAGACAAATCAACTATGGCTACACCTTC CSARAFPRQINYGYTF
TRBJ2-2 TRBV10-3 NA NA TGTGCCATCAGTGAGCCCGGGACGAACACCGGGGAGCTGTTTTTT CAISEPGTNTGELFF
TRBJ2-1 TRBV7-2 NA NA TGTGCCAGCAGCTTAGAGGTAGCGAGGATGAATGAGCAGTTCTTC CASSLEVARMNEQFF